The 27 T cell receptor beta chains presented below share a single source sample, sequenced in a study of control samples from healthy donors and cancer patients. Sequencing used immunoSEQ multiplex PCR; TCRdb keeps in-frame clones, though not all of them. The sample has approximately 150,000 clones; approximately 90% are singletons. Material: blood. The receptors here all came from a woman younger than 45 in good health.

V gene TRBV13 combines with J gene TRBJ2-3; D not resolved. The germline V gene has CDR1 PRHDT and CDR2 FYEKMQ (reference sequence). The CDR3 sequence is 15 residues long. V was pared by 2 bases and J by 0 bases, with 9 bases between. The CDR3 DNA follows: TGTGCCAGCAGCTTAAAAGTCCAGAGCACAGATACGCAGTATTTT. As protein: CASSLKVQSTDTQYF.

V usage is TRBV5-1 and J usage is TRBJ2-6; D ambiguous. The germline V and J ends were trimmed by 4 bases and 0 bases, with 14 bases remaining between them. The CDR3 extends over 17 amino acids. The germline V gene has CDR1 SGHRS and CDR2 YFSETQ. The CDR3 DNA is TGCGCCAGCAGCCCCAGGACGGATCACTCTGGGGCCAACGTCCTGACTTTC. Translating it yields CASSPRTDHSGANVLTF.

This chain joins TRBV7-9 and TRBJ1-2; weak D call: TRBD1 (5 bases). The germline V gene encodes CDR1 SEHNR and CDR2 FQNEAQ (reference sequence). The CDR3 runs to 15 residues. V was shortened by 5 bases and J by 5 bases, with 18 bases between the two germline ends. The CDR3 loop is CASSRASRDLYGYTF. In DNA form, the CDR3 reads TGTGCCAGCAGCAGAGCGTCCAGGGACCTATATGGCTACACCTTC.

The chain uses TRBV29-1 and TRBJ1-1; D is perhaps TRBD1 (5 bases). The CDR3 is made up of 12 amino acids. Germline V gives CDR1 SQVTM, CDR2 ANQGSEA. The V gene lost 4 bases and the J gene lost 7 bases, with 13 bases spanning the gap. The DNA for the CDR3 is TGCAGCGTTGGATTCAGGGTTGGTGAAGCTTTCTTT. Its protein is CSVGFRVGEAFF. Together with reference TRBV29-1 and TRBJ1-1, the CDR3 gives the full variable domain: SAVISQKPSRDICQRGTSLTIQCQVDSQVTMMFWYRQQPGQSLTLIATANQGSEATYESGFVIDKFPISRPNLTFSTLTVSNMSPEDSSIYLCSVGFRVGEAFFGQGTRLTVV.

The genes are TRBV7-7 and TRBJ2-7; 9 bases align to TRBD1. Germline CDR1 reads SSHAT; CDR2 reads FNYEAQ (reference sequence). The CDR3 is 16 residues long. With V trimmed by 0 bases and J by 7 bases, 10 bases remained unmatched. This chain's CDR3 is CASSLATGGAWWEQYF. CDR3 nucleotides: TGTGCCAGCAGCTTAGCCACAGGGGGCGCTTGGTGGGAGCAGTACTTC. Filled out from reference TRBV7-7 and TRBJ2-7, the complete variable domain reads GAGVSQSPRYKVTKRGQDVTLRCDPISSHATLYWYQQALGQGPEFLTYFNYEAQPDKSGLPSDRFSAERPEGSISTLTIQRTEQRDSAMYRCASSLATGGAWWEQYFGPGTRLTVT.

CDR3 nucleotides: TGTGCCAGCAGCGTAGGGACTAGGTTCACAGATACGCAGTATTTT. It codes for CASSVGTRFTDTQYF. The chain couples TRBV9 to TRBJ2-3, with 7 bases matching TRBD2. This CDR3 contains 15 residues. Looked up from germline, CDR1 is SGDLS and CDR2 is YYNGEE. With 0 bases clipped from V and 2 bases from J, the junction kept 3 bases outside the gene matches.

The V and J genes are TRBV6-2 or TRBV6-3 and TRBJ2-1; TRBD2 agrees at 12 bases. The V gene's germline CDR1 is MNHEY and CDR2 SVGEGT. V was clipped by 2 bases and J by 2 bases; unmatched bases: 16. CDR3 length: 21 residues. CDR3 loop: CASSYDRLSPSGRVPYNEQFF. CDR3 nucleotide sequence: TGTGCCAGCAGTTACGACAGGTTGTCCCCTAGCGGGAGGGTCCCCTACAATGAGCAGTTCTTC.

V is TRBV5-4 and J is TRBJ2-7; D is tentatively TRBD1 or TRBD2 (6 bases each). The CDR3 covers 14 residues. The germline V gene encodes CDR1 SGHNT and CDR2 YYREEE (reference sequence). Trimming shortened V by 0 bases and J by 2 bases, and 9 bases separated the two germline ends. CDR3 nucleotide sequence: TGTGCCAGCAGCTTGGGGGGGGCAACCTACGAGCAGTACTTC. Protein sequence: CASSLGGATYEQYF.

This chain uses TRBV2 with TRBJ2-5; TRBD1 aligns across 9 bases. The CDR3 loop spans 15 amino acids. The trim removed 6 bases at V and 5 bases at J, leaving 10 bases unmatched. In germline, CDR1 is SNHLY, CDR2 FYNNEI. The CDR3 DNA sequence: TGTGCCAGCAGGGGCAGACAGGGGGTCAGGGAGACCCAGTACTTC. Translating it yields CASRGRQGVRETQYF.

The chain links TRBV30 to TRBJ1-4; 8 nucleotides align to TRBD1. V shed 1 base and J 8 bases; nucleotides not matched to a gene: 6. This CDR3 region has 14 residues. In germline, CDR1 is GTSNPN, CDR2 SVGIG (reference sequence). This CDR3 reads CAWSEGTGQEKLFF. Here the CDR3 DNA reads TGTGCCTGGAGTGAAGGGACAGGACAAGAAAAACTGTTTTTT.

In this sample, this clone turned up once. This chain links TRBV6-5 with TRBJ2-6; TRBD1 is a possible D gene (5 bases). Germline CDR1 MNHEY, CDR2 SVGAGI. The CDR3 is 16 residues long. V was clipped by 3 bases and J by 1 base, with 10 bases between them. In DNA, the CDR3 is TGTGCCAGCAGTTATTCACCAGGGTCTGGGGCCAACGTCCTGACTTTC. Residues: CASSYSPGSGANVLTF.

This chain links TRBV4-2 with TRBJ1-2; 11 positions agree with TRBD1. V lost 3 bases and J lost 7; bases outside the gene matches: 4. This CDR3 comprises 14 residues. The germline gives CDR1 LGHNA, CDR2 YNFKEQ. The CDR3 DNA reads TGTGCCAGCAGCCATCGGGACAGGGGGAGTGGCTACACCTTC. Residues: CASSHRDRGSGYTF.

V and J are TRBV2 and TRBJ2-2; a possible D gene is TRBD2 (6 bases). The germline V and J ends were trimmed by 8 bases and 5 bases, with 15 bases remaining between them. CDR1 SNHLY and CDR2 FYNNEI come from the germline V gene. The CDR3 length is 14 residues. The DNA of the CDR3 is TGTGCCAGCGCGGGACCCGGTCAGACCGGGGAGCTGTTTTTT. This sequence encodes CASAGPGQTGELFF.

The chain recombines TRBV28 with TRBJ2-1, with D tentatively TRBD1 (5 bases). V lost 4 bases, J lost 2 bases, and 18 bases lay in between. The CDR3 has 17 residues. CDR1 and CDR2 from the germline V gene are MDHEN and SYDVKM. CDR3 amino acids: CASSSHRQGPTYNEQFF. In DNA, the CDR3 is TGTGCCAGCAGTTCCCACCGGCAGGGCCCCACCTACAATGAGCAGTTCTTC.

V is TRBV14 and J is TRBJ1-3, with D unclear. This CDR3 is 13 amino acids long. Per germline, CDR1 SGHDN and CDR2 FVKESK. V was shortened by 1 base and J by 8 bases, with 9 bases between the two germline ends. CDR3 sequence: CASSQVAGHTIYF. CDR3 DNA sequence: TGTGCCAGCAGCCAAGTCGCGGGCCACACCATATATTTT.

This chain connects TRBV30 to TRBJ2-7, with a possible D match to TRBD2 (7 bases). V dropped 0 bases and J dropped 4 bases, with 13 bases sitting between them. The V gene's germline CDR1 is GTSNPN and CDR2 SVGIG (reference sequence). This CDR3 has 14 residues. CDR3: CAWSVGGGSYEQYF. Here the CDR3 DNA reads TGTGCCTGGAGTGTTGGGGGGGGCAGTTACGAGCAGTACTTC.

The chain couples TRBV28 to TRBJ2-7; TRBD1 matches 9 bases. Germline trimming cut 6 bases from V and 1 base from J; bases unmatched to any gene: 4. Germline V gene sequence: CDR1 MDHEN, CDR2 SYDVKM. This CDR3 comprises 14 residues. The CDR3 coding sequence is TGTGCCAGCAGCACCGGGACAGGGTCCTACGAGCAGTACTTC. Protein: CASSTGTGSYEQYF.

V and J are TRBV4-2 and TRBJ2-7; D uncertain. The CDR3 has 13 residues. V lost 0 bases and J lost 6, with 9 bases in between. In germline, CDR1 is LGHNA, CDR2 YNFKEQ. Here the CDR3 reads CASSQDTRFEQYF. As DNA, the CDR3 is TGTGCCAGCAGCCAAGATACGAGATTCGAGCAGTACTTC.

The chain employs TRBV7-2 and TRBJ1-1, with TRBD1 identical over 9 bases. J was trimmed by 6 bases and V by 5 bases; bases with no gene match: 4. Germline V gene lookup returns CDR1 SGHTA and CDR2 FQGNSA. The length of the CDR3 is 13 residues. CDR3 nucleotides: TGTGCCAGCAGCCGGGACAGGGAATCTGAAGCTTTCTTT. This codes for CASSRDRESEAFF. Full variable domain (remainder filled in from reference TRBV7-2 and TRBJ1-1): GAGVSQSPSNKVTEKGKDVELRCDPISGHTALYWYRQSLGQGLEFLIYFQGNSAPDKSGLPSDRFSAERTGGSVSTLTIQRTQQEDSAVYLCASSRDRESEAFFGQGTRLTVV.

CDR3 sequence (DNA): TGTGCCAGCAGTCCTACATACTTTGGACAGTCCACCGGGGAGCTGTTTTTT. Translation gives CASSPTYFGQSTGELFF. This chain connects TRBV27 to TRBJ2-2, with a possible D match to TRBD1 (6 bases). This CDR3 spans 17 amino acids. The germline V and J ends were trimmed by 5 bases and 4 bases, with 20 bases remaining between them. The germline V gene has CDR1 MNHEY and CDR2 SMNVEV (reference sequence).

The rearrangement links TRBV29-1 to TRBJ2-1, with 7 positions matching TRBD2. The CDR3 extends over 13 amino acids. J lost 2 bases, V lost 8 bases, and 6 bases had no gene match. Germline loops: CDR1 SQVTM, CDR2 ANQGSEA. CDR3 bases: TGCAGCACGTTGGCGGGAGCCTACAATGAGCAGTTCTTC. Translation: CSTLAGAYNEQFF.

J is TRBJ2-3 and V is TRBV28; D is perhaps TRBD2 (6 bases). V lost 6 bases, J lost 1 base, and 14 bases lay in between. The CDR3 is 15 amino acids. Germline CDR1 reads MDHEN; CDR2 reads SYDVKM. CDR3: CASSPGRIGTDTQYF. The CDR3 bases are TGTGCCAGCAGCCCCGGGAGAATTGGCACAGATACGCAGTATTTT.

The chain links TRBV30 to TRBJ1-6; the match to TRBD1 covers 9 bases. Germline V CDR1 and CDR2: GTSNPN, SVGIG (reference sequence). The CDR3 is 13 amino acids. V trimming: 2 bases; J trimming: 8 bases; junction bases outside the gene matches: 1. CDR3 region: CAWSRDRDSPLHF. The CDR3 DNA reads TGTGCCTGGAGTAGGGACAGGGATTCACCCCTCCACTTT.

This clone was recorded only once. V usage is TRBV2 and J usage is TRBJ2-1, with D maybe TRBD1 (6 bases). The length of the CDR3 is 15 residues. V lost 6 bases to trimming and J lost 0 bases, with 12 bases between them. In germline, CDR1 is SNHLY, CDR2 FYNNEI. The CDR3 DNA is TGTGCCAGCAGGCGACAGGCCTCCTCCTACAATGAGCAGTTCTTC. Its protein is CASRRQASSYNEQFF.

The count of this clone is one. The chain recombines TRBV3-1 (or the pseudogene TRBV3-2) with TRBJ2-1; the D is unclear. CDR1 LGHDT and CDR2 YNNKEL come from the germline V gene (reference sequence). V gave up 6 bases and J gave up 10 bases, with 22 bases separating them. This CDR3 has 15 residues. Here the CDR3 reads CASRSRRQTKSEQFF. DNA of the CDR3: TGTGCCAGCAGAAGTCGAAGACAAACCAAGAGCGAGCAGTTCTTC.

This clone was detected once. The chain joins TRBV12-3 or TRBV12-4 to TRBJ1-2, with D unresolved. V lost 6 bases, J lost 8 bases, and 13 bases lay in between. The CDR3 is made up of 12 amino acids. The CDR3 region is CASRRESVGYTF. CDR3 nucleotides: TGTGCCAGCAGAAGGGAGTCGGTCGGCTACACCTTC.

The rearrangement links TRBV18 to TRBJ2-7, with 10 bases identical to TRBD2. This CDR3 has 14 amino acids. Trimming cost V 6 bases and J 1 base; bases outside gene matches: 3. Germline V lookup: CDR1 KGHSH, CDR2 LQKENI. The CDR3 bases are TGTGCCAGCTCTAAACTAGCGGGATCCTACGAGCAGTACTTC. Residues: CASSKLAGSYEQYF.